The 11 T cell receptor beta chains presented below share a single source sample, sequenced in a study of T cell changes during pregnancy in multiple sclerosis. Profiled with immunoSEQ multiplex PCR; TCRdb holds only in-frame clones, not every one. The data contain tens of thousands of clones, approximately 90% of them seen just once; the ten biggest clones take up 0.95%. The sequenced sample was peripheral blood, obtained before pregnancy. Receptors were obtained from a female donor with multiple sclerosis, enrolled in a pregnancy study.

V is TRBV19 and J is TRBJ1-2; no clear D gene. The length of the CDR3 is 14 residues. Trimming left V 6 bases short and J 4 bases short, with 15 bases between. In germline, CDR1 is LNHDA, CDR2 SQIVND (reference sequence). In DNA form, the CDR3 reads TGTGCCAGTAGCCTACCCCGGGTTAGCTATGGCTACACCTTC. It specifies CASSLPRVSYGYTF.

CDR3 sequence reads: CASSEDLEGEKLFF. CDR3 DNA: TGTGCCAGCAGTGAAGACCTTGAGGGTGAAAAACTGTTTTTT. The chain employs TRBV25-1 and TRBJ1-4; D gene unclear. The CDR3 contains 14 residues. Germline-derived CDR1 and CDR2 are MGHDK and SYGVNS. Trimming left V 2 bases short and J 7 bases short, with 11 bases between.

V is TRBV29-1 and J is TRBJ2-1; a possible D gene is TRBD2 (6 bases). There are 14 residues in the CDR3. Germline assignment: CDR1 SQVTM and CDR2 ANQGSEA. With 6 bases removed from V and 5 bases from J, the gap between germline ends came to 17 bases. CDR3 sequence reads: CSVRRVSRHNEQFF. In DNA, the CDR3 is TGCAGCGTCCGGAGGGTTAGCAGACACAATGAGCAGTTCTTC.

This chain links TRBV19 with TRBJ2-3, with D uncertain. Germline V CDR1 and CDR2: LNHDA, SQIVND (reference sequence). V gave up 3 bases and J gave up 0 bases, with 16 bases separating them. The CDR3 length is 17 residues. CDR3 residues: CASSIQIFSTSTDTQYF. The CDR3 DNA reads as TGTGCCAGTAGTATTCAAATATTCTCTACTAGCACAGATACGCAGTATTTT.

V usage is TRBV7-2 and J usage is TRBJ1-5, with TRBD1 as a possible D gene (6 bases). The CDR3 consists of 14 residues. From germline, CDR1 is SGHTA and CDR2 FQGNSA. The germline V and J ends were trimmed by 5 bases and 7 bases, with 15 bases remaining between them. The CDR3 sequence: CASSPQGVGQPQHF. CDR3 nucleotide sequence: TGTGCCAGCAGCCCACAGGGAGTTGGGCAGCCCCAGCATTTT. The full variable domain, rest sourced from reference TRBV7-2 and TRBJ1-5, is GAGVSQSPSNKVTEKGKDVELRCDPISGHTALYWYRQSLGQGLEFLIYFQGNSAPDKSGLPSDRFSAERTGGSVSTLTIQRTQQEDSAVYLCASSPQGVGQPQHFGDGTRLSIL.

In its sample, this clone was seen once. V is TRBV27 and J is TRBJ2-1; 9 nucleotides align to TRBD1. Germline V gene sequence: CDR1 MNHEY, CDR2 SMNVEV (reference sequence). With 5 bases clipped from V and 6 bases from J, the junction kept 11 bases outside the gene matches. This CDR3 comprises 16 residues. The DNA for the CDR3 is TGTGCCAGCAGTCTCCGGGGACAGGGAAGAGTCAATGAGCAGTTCTTC. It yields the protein CASSLRGQGRVNEQFF.

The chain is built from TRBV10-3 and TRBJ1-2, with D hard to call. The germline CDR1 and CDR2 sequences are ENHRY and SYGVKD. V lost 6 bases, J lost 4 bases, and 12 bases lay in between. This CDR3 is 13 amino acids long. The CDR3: CAISREAGYGYTF. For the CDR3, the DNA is TGTGCCATCAGCCGGGAGGCAGGCTATGGCTACACCTTC.

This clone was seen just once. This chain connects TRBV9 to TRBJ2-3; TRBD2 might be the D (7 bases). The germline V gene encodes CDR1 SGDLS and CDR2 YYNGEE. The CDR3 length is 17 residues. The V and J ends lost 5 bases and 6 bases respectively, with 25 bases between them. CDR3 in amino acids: CASSPGLWGGGADTQYF. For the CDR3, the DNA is TGTGCCAGCAGTCCCGGATTGTGGGGGGGCGGGGCGGATACGCAGTATTTT.

CDR3 sequence: CASSVGFSAPSTDTQYF. DNA for the CDR3: TGTGCCAGCAGCGTAGGGTTCAGCGCCCCTAGCACAGATACGCAGTATTTT. This rearrangement joins TRBV9 to TRBJ2-3; D is unresolved. The CDR3 is 17 amino acids. Germline loops: CDR1 SGDLS, CDR2 YYNGEE. V was trimmed by 0 bases and J by 0 bases, leaving 14 bases between them.

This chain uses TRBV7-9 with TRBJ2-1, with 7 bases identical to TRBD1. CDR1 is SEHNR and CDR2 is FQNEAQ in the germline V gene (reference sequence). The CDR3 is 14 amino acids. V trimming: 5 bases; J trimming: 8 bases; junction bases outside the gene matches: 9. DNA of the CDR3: TGTGCCAGCAGCCGACAGGGTACGCTGGATGAGCAGTTCTTC. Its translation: CASSRQGTLDEQFF.

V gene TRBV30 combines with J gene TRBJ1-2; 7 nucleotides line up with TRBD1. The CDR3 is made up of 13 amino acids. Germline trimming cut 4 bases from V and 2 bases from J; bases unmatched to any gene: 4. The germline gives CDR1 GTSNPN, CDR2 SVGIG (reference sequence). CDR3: CAWMDRPNYGYTF. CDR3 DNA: TGTGCCTGGATGGACAGGCCCAACTATGGCTACACCTTC.